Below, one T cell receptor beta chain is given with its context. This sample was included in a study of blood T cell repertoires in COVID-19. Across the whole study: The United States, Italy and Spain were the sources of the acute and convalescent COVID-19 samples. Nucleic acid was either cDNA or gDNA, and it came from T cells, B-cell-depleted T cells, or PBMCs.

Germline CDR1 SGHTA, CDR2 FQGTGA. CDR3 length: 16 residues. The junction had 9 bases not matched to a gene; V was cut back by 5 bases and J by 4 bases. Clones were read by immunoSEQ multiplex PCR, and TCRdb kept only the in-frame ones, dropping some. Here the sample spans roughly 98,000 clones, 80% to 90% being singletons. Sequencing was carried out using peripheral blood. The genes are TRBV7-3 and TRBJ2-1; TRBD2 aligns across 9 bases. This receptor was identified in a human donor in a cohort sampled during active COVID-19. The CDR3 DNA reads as TGTGCCAGCAGCCCTAGCAGGGCGGGGGGGTACAATGAGCAGTTCTTC. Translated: CASSPSRAGGYNEQFF.